These T cell receptor beta chains were read from a single sample in a study of cytomegalovirus exposure and HLA in healthy donors. The method was immunoSEQ multiplex PCR; TCRdb's version includes in-frame clones alone and lacks a portion of them. The table records some 100,000 clones, around 83% of them present only once. The specimen was PBMCs. These TCRs come from a woman aged 18-29 years in good health and CMV-seronegative. Both conserved end residues are part of each CDR3. Each record gives: V gene, clone size, CDR3 length, D gene, J gene, CDR3 DNA, CDR3 protein. D genes are given only for firm matches. Only some rows state a clone size, as once, few, many or a class for expanded clones.

TRBV4-1	.	14	TRBD1	TRBJ2-7	TGCGCCAGCAGCCCTGGACAGGGAGCCTACGAGCAGTACTTC	CASSPGQGAYEQYF
TRBV7-8	.	14	TRBD1	TRBJ1-1	TGTGCCAGCAGCCCCGACAGGGGGCGGACTGAAGCTTTCTTT	CASSPDRGRTEAFF
TRBV18	.	16	TRBD1	TRBJ2-7	TGTGCCAGCTCACGGGACAGGGTAAGTTCCCGGTACGAGCAGTACTTC	CASSRDRVSSRYEQYF
TRBV5-6	.	15	TRBD2	TRBJ2-7	TGTGCCAGCAGCCCGGAGAGCGGGGGGTTTATTGAGCAGTACTTC	CASSPESGGFIEQYF
TRBV5-1	.	16	.	TRBJ2-7	TGCGCCAGCAGCTTCGGGGCTAGCGGGACAGGGGCCGAGCAGTACTTC	CASSFGASGTGAEQYF
TRBV5-1	.	15	.	TRBJ2-3	TGCGCCAGCAGCTTGGCGGTCGTTCCCACAGATACGCAGTATTTT	CASSLAVVPTDTQYF
TRBV7-9	.	12	.	TRBJ2-7	TGTGCCAGCAGCTTTAGTCACTACGAGCAGTACTTC	CASSFSHYEQYF
TRBV4-1	.	18	TRBD1	TRBJ1-2	TGCGCCAGCAGCCAAGACCTGACAGGGATCCGCCCTTCTTGGGGCTACACCTTC	CASSQDLTGIRPSWGYTF
TRBV5-1	.	15	.	TRBJ2-1	TGCGCCAGCAGCTTGGAAGCGGTCGGGTACAATGAGCAGTTCTTC	CASSLEAVGYNEQFF
TRBV4-1	.	13	.	TRBJ2-2	TGCGCCAGCAGCCGACTAGTTCTCGGGGAGCTGTTTTTT	CASSRLVLGELFF
TRBV27	.	15	.	TRBJ1-2	TGTGCCAGCAGATTTTTCCAACAGCCGAACTATGGCTACACCTTC	CASRFFQQPNYGYTF
TRBV5-5	.	14	TRBD1	TRBJ1-1	TGTGCCAGCAGCTTGGCGGGACAGGGCACTGAAGCTTTCTTT	CASSLAGQGTEAFF
TRBV5-1	.	16	TRBD1	TRBJ1-4	TGCGCCAGCAGCTTGTGGGGGACAGCGACTAATGAAAAACTGTTTTTT	CASSLWGTATNEKLFF
TRBV28	.	14	TRBD1	TRBJ2-7	TGTGCCAGCAGTTTCCGCGACAGGGGCTACGAGCAGTACTTC	CASSFRDRGYEQYF
TRBV28	few	14	TRBD1	TRBJ1-2	TGTGCCAGCAGGGTGGGGGGACAGAACTATGGCTACACCTTC	CASRVGGQNYGYTF
TRBV28	.	14	.	TRBJ2-5	TGTGCCAGCAGCCCAAACAGGGTACAAGAGACCCAGTACTTC	CASSPNRVQETQYF
TRBV6-1	.	15	.	TRBJ1-2	TGTGCCAGCAGTGAACGGGAAGACGGAGCCTATGGCTACACCTTC	CASSEREDGAYGYTF
TRBV4-2	.	16	TRBD1	TRBJ1-2	TGTGCCAGCAGCCAGTCCCCGGGACAGGAGAACTATGGCTACACCTTC	CASSQSPGQENYGYTF
TRBV27	once	16	.	TRBJ2-1	TGTGCCAGCAGTTTATTTCAGGGTGAACCCTACAATGAGCAGTTCTTC	CASSLFQGEPYNEQFF
TRBV30	.	12	.	TRBJ1-1	TGTGCCGGTTATAGGGGGAACACTGAAGCTTTCTTT	CAGYRGNTEAFF
TRBV5-1	.	16	TRBD2	TRBJ2-5	TGCGCCAGCAGCTTGAGGAATAGCGGGCCCAAAGAGACCCAGTACTTC	CASSLRNSGPKETQYF
TRBV27	few	17	.	TRBJ2-3	TGTGCCAGCAGGCGCACGAGGGTCCTCACGGGGGCAGATACGCAGTATTTT	CASRRTRVLTGADTQYF
TRBV4-1	.	17	.	TRBJ1-4	TGCGCCAGCAGCCAAGAAGATGTCGCGGTGCCAAATGAAAAACTGTTTTTT	CASSQEDVAVPNEKLFF
TRBV7-8	.	16	TRBD2	TRBJ2-1	TGTGCCAGCAGCTTAGATAGACGGGAGGGGTACAATGAGCAGTTCTTC	CASSLDRREGYNEQFF
TRBV29-1	.	14	TRBD1	TRBJ1-2	TGCAGCGCCGGCGGGGCAGGGGGGATCTATGGCTACACCTTC	CSAGGAGGIYGYTF
TRBV28	.	18	TRBD2	TRBJ2-5	TGTGCCAGCAGTCCCCAAGGACTAGCGGGGGGGCGTGTGGAGACCCAGTACTTC	CASSPQGLAGGRVETQYF
TRBV5-6	.	15	.	TRBJ2-3	TGTGCCAGCAGCCCGAGAGGAGCTAGCACAGATACGCAGTATTTT	CASSPRGASTDTQYF
TRBV28	.	11	.	TRBJ2-5	TGTGCCAGCAGTTTCCTGGAGACCCAGTACTTC	CASSFLETQYF
TRBV5-6	.	13	.	TRBJ2-5	TGTGCCAGCAGCCCCGTTGGTAGCGAGACCCAGTACTTC	CASSPVGSETQYF